Reported below is one T cell receptor (beta chain). The V and J ends lost 3 bases and 3 bases respectively, with 10 bases between them. Per the germline V gene, CDR1 is KGHSH and CDR2 is LQKENI. The CDR3 has 14 residues. Survey-level TCR beta sequencing used the immunoSEQ assay. The assay was immunoSEQ multiplex PCR, and TCRdb's table has in-frame clones only and misses some. The data contain under 65,000 clones, about 92% of them singletons. The source material was PBMCs. This clonotype was sampled from a man between 35 and 55 years old with rheumatoid arthritis. The genes are TRBV18 and TRBJ2-3, with D unresolved. CDR3 sequence reads: CASSPRTVTDTQYF. CDR3 bases: TGTGCCAGCTCACCCCGGACGGTAACAGATACGCAGTATTTT.